The rows below give T cell receptor beta chains drawn from one sample of a study of Ad26.COV2.S vaccination and SARS-CoV-2 variants. Assay used: immunoSEQ multiplex PCR; TCRdb lists only in-frame clones, some missing. This sample has roughly 380,000 clones, with approximately 90% found just once. Sequencing used peripheral blood, obtained in a trial of Ad26.COV2.S vaccine versus placebo. The source of these receptors is a person between 18 and 65 years old who received the Ad26.COV2.S COVID-19 vaccine or a placebo. Each CDR3 is given with its conserved first and last residue. A D gene is named only where the DNA matches it firmly. A row's size may be missing; if present it is once, few, many or a size class.

J | D | length | size | V | DNA | CDR3
TRBJ1-1 | . | 16 | . | TRBV15 | TGTGCCACCAGCAGAGATTTAAGGACGATGAACACTGAAGCTTTCTTT | CATSRDLRTMNTEAFF
TRBJ2-3 | TRBD2 | 15 | . | TRBV7-3 | TGTGCCAGCAGCCCGGAGCGGGGGGGCACAGATACGCAGTATTTT | CASSPERGGTDTQYF
TRBJ2-2 | TRBD1 | 17 | . | TRBV7-2 | TGTGCCAGCAGCTCGCATCGACAGGGGGCCGACACCGGGGAGCTGTTTTTT | CASSSHRQGADTGELFF
TRBJ2-3 | TRBD1 | 16 | . | TRBV6-6 | TGTGCCAGCAGTTACTCAAGACAGGGGGCCAGAGATACGCAGTATTTT | CASSYSRQGARDTQYF
TRBJ2-3 | TRBD1 | 17 | . | TRBV6-2/TRBV6-3 | TGTGCCAGCAGTTACCCGACAGGGGGTGTGCGCACAGATACGCAGTATTTT | CASSYPTGGVRTDTQYF
TRBJ2-6 | TRBD1 | 16 | . | TRBV27 | TGTGCCAGCAGACAGACAGGGTTCTCTGGGGCCAACGTCCTGACTTTC | CASRQTGFSGANVLTF
TRBJ2-1 | . | 12 | few | TRBV5-4 | TGTGCCAGCAGCTTGGTTCACAATGAGCAGTTCTTC | CASSLVHNEQFF
TRBJ2-5 | . | 14 | . | TRBV30 | TGTGCCTGGAGACTGACCGCTGGGGGGGAGACCCAGTACTTC | CAWRLTAGGETQYF
TRBJ1-3 | . | 20 | . | TRBV9 | TGTGCCAGCAGCGTAAAGCCTATGCACAGGATGAACCCCTCGGGAAACACCATATATTTT | CASSVKPMHRMNPSGNTIYF
TRBJ2-7 | . | 11 | . | TRBV7-2 | TGTGCCAGCAGCTTCACCTACGAGCAGTACTTC | CASSFTYEQYF
TRBJ1-5 | . | 13 | . | TRBV4-2 | TGTGCCAGCAGCCCGATAGGGACTCAGCCCCAGCATTTT | CASSPIGTQPQHF
TRBJ1-6 | . | 14 | . | TRBV27 | TGTGCCAGCAGTTTGGGCCGGAATAATTCACCCCTCCACTTT | CASSLGRNNSPLHF
TRBJ1-1 | TRBD1 | 11 | . | TRBV6-2/TRBV6-3 | TGTGCCAGCAGCAGGGACAGGGAAGCTTTCTTT | CASSRDREAFF
TRBJ2-7 | . | 15 | . | TRBV5-1 | TGCGCCAGCAGCCCCTGGGACGGGTCAGGGTACGAGCAGTACTTC | CASSPWDGSGYEQYF
TRBJ2-3 | . | 13 | . | TRBV12-3/TRBV12-4 | TGTGCCAGCAGTTGGAGTAGAACAGATACGCAGTATTTT | CASSWSRTDTQYF
TRBJ2-2 | . | 17 | . | TRBV10-2 | TGCGCCAGCAGTGAGTCTACGGGGCCACTTAACACCGGGGAGCTGTTTTTT | CASSESTGPLNTGELFF
TRBJ2-7 | . | 14 | . | TRBV7-9 | TGTGCCAGCAGCCGGACGGAAAACTCCTACGAGCAGTACTTC | CASSRTENSYEQYF
TRBJ2-3 | . | 13 | . | TRBV7-3 | TGTGCCAGCAGCTTACAGCCCGGGGATACGCAGTATTTT | CASSLQPGDTQYF
TRBJ2-4 | . | 16 | . | TRBV28 | TGTGCCAGCAGTTTATTGGGCGTAGGAGCCAAAAACATTCAGTACTTC | CASSLLGVGAKNIQYF
TRBJ2-7 | . | 14 | . | TRBV9 | TGTGCCAGCAGCGTAGAATCCGCAGGTGGCGAGCAGTACTTC | CASSVESAGGEQYF